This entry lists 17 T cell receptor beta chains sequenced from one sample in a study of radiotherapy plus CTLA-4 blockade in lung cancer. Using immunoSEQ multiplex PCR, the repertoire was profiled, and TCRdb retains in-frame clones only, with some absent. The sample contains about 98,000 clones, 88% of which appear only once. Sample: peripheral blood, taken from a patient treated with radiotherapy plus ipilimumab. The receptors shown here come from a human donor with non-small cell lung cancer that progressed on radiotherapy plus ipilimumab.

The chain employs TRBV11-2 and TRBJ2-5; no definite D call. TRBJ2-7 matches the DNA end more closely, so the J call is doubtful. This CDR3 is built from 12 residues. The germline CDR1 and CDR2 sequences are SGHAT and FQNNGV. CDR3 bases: TGTGCCAGCAGCCCCACCTCCTACGAGCAGTACTTC. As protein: CASSPTSYEQYF.

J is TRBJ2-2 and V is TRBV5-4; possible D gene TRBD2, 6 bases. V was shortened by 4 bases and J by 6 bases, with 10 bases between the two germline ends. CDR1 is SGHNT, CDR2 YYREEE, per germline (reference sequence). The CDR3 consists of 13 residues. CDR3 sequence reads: CASSPGVAGELFF. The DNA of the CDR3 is TGTGCCAGCAGCCCGGGGGTAGCCGGGGAGCTGTTTTTT.

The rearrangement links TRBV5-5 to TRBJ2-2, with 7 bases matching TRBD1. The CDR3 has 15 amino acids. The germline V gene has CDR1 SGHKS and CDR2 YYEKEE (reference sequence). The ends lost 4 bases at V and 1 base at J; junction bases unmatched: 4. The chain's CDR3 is CASSLGQLNTGELFF. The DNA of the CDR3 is TGTGCCAGCAGCCTGGGACAGTTGAACACCGGGGAGCTGTTTTTT. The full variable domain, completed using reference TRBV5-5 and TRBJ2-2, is DAGVTQSPTHLIKTRGQQVTLRCSPISGHKSVSWYQQVLGQGPQFIFQYYEKEERGRGNFPDRFSARQFPNYSSELNVNALLLGDSALYLCASSLGQLNTGELFFGEGSRLTVL.

CDR3 amino acids: CASNGAYEQYF. The CDR3, as DNA: TGTGCCAGCAATGGGGCCTACGAGCAGTACTTC. V is TRBV2 and J is TRBJ2-7, with D hard to call. CDR3 length: 11 amino acids. CDR1 and CDR2 from the germline V gene are SNHLY and FYNNEI. With 7 bases removed from V and 2 bases from J, the gap between germline ends came to 6 bases.

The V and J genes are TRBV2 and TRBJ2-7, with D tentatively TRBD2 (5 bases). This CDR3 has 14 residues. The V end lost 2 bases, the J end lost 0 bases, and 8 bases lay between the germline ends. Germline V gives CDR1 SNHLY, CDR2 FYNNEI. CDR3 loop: CASSEWSGSYEQYF. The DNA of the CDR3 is TGTGCCAGCAGTGAATGGAGCGGCTCCTACGAGCAGTACTTC.

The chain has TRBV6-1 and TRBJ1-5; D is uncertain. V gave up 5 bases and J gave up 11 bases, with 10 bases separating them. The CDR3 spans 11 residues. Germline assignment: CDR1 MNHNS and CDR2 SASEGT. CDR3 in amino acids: CASSSERAQHF. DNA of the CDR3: TGTGCCAGCAGTTCCGAAAGGGCCCAGCATTTT.

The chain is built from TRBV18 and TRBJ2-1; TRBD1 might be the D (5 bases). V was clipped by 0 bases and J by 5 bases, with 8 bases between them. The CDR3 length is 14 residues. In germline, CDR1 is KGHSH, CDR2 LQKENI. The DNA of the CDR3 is TGTGCCAGCTCACCACCGACGGACAACAATGAGCAGTTCTTC. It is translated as CASSPPTDNNEQFF.

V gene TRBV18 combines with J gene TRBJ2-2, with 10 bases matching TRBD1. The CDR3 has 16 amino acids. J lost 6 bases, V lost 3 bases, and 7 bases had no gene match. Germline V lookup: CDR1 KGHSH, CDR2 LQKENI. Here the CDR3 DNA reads TGTGCCAGCTCACCTGACAGGGGGCAATTCCCCGGGGAGCTGTTTTTT. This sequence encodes CASSPDRGQFPGELFF.

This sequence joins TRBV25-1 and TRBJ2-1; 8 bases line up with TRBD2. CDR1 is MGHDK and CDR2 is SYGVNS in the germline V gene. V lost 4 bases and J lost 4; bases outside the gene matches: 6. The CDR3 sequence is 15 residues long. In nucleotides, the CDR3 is TGTGCCAGCAGTGCAACGGGAGGGGAATACAATGAGCAGTTCTTC. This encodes CASSATGGEYNEQFF. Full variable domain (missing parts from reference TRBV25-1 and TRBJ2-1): EADIYQTPRYLVIGTGKKITLECSQTMGHDKMYWYQQDPGMELHLIHYSYGVNSTEKGDLSSESTVSRIRTEHFPLTLESARPSHTSQYLCASSATGGEYNEQFFGPGTRLTVL.

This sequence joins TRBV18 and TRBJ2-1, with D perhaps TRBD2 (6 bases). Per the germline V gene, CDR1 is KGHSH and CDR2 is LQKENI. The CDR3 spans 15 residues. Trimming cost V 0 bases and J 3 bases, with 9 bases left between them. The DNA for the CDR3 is TGTGCCAGCTCACCACCTAGCGGATTCTACAATGAGCAGTTCTTC. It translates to CASSPPSGFYNEQFF.

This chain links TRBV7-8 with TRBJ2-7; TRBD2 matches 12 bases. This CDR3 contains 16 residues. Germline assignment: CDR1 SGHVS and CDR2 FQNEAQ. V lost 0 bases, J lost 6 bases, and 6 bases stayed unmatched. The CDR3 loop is CASSLALAGGPGEQYF. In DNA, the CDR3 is TGTGCCAGCAGCTTAGCTCTAGCGGGAGGGCCGGGCGAGCAGTACTTC.

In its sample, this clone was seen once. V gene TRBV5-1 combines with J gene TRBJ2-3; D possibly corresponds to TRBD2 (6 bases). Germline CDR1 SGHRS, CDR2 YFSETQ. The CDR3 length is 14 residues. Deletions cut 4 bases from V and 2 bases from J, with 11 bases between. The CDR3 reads CASSPRTNTDTQYF. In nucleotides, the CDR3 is TGCGCCAGCAGCCCGAGGACTAACACAGATACGCAGTATTTT.

The CDR3 DNA reads TGCGCCAGCAGCTTTCAGGGAGCCGACTACAATGAGCAGTTCTTC. Translating gives CASSFQGADYNEQFF. This rearrangement joins TRBV5-1 to TRBJ2-1; TRBD1 or TRBD2 may be the D gene (5 bases each). The CDR3 is 15 residues long. The germline V and J ends were trimmed by 2 bases and 3 bases, with 12 bases remaining between them. Germline CDR1 is SGHRS and CDR2 is YFSETQ.

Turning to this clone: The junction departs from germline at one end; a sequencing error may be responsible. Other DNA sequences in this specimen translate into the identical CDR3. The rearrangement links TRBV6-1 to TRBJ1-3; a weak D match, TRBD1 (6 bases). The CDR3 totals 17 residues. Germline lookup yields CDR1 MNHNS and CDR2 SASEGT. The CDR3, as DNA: TGTGCCAGTAGTGAATTAGTCTGGGGACAAAAGGAAAACACCATATATTTT. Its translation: CASSELVWGQKENTIYF.

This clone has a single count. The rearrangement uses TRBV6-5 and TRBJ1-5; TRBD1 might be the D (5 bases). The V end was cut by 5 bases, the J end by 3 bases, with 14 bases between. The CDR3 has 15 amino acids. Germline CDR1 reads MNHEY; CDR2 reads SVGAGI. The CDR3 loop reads CASSVDGGFNQPQHF. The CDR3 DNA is TGTGCCAGCAGTGTAGACGGGGGATTCAATCAGCCCCAGCATTTT.

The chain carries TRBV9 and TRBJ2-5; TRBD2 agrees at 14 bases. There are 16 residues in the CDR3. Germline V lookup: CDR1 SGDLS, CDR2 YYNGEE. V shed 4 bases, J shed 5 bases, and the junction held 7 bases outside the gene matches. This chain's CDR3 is CASSPRTSGRFETQYF. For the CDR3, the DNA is TGTGCCAGCAGCCCACGGACTAGCGGGAGGTTTGAGACCCAGTACTTC.

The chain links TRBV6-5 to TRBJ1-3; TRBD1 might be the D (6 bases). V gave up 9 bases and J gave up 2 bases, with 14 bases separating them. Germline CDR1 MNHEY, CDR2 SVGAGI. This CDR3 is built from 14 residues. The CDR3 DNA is TGTGCCAGTCAGGACAGCGGCACTGGAAACACCATATATTTT. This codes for CASQDSGTGNTIYF.